This T cell receptor (beta chain) was identified in a study of shared clonotypes between healthy human individuals. Looking at the study overall: For every donor, three CD4 naive, three CD4 memory, two CD8 naive and one CD8 memory plates were used.

There were only Caucasian adults among the donors, and all lived in Nashville, Tennessee. The CDR3 length is 16 residues. Trimming took off 5 bases at V and 7 bases at J, with 24 bases between the two ends. Germline values: CDR1 SEHNR, CDR2 FQNEAQ (reference sequence). The data were produced by immunoSEQ multiplex PCR, yet TCRdb's version contains in-frame clones alone and is incomplete. The sample consists of around 200,000 clones, 66% of them appearing once. The TCR was taken from a man younger than 40 in good health. This rearrangement joins TRBV7-9 to TRBJ2-7; D perhaps matches TRBD2 (6 bases). What was sequenced was memory CD4+ T cells sorted from blood. The subset: CD45RA-negative fraction. For the CDR3, the DNA is TGTGCCAGCAGCCCGGTGGATAGCGGTGGATTAAGGGAGCAGTACTTC. This codes for CASSPVDSGGLREQYF.